Listed below are T cell receptor beta chains from one sample, sequenced in a study of control samples from healthy donors and cancer patients. The method was immunoSEQ multiplex PCR; TCRdb's version includes in-frame clones alone and lacks a portion of them. The sample has 150,000 to 200,000 clones, 90% to 95% seen once; the top ten hold around 1.6%. Specimen: blood. The receptors stem from a man aged 18-30 years in good health. The CDR3 runs from the conserved cysteine through the conserved F or W. The D gene is left open where the match is weak. Rows may omit the clone size; those that give it use once, few, many or a size class.

CASSLANRGRANEKLFF | TGTGCCAGCAGCTTGGCCAATCGGGGCAGGGCGAATGAAAAACTGTTTTTT | TRBJ1-4 | - | - | 17 | TRBV5-6
CASSVDALDRPQHF | TGTGCCAGCAGCGTGGACGCCTTAGATAGGCCCCAGCATTTT | TRBJ1-5 | - | - | 14 | TRBV9
CASSEGDRVTGELFF | TGTGCCAGCAGTGAAGGTGACAGGGTCACCGGGGAGCTGTTTTTT | TRBJ2-2 | - | TRBD1 | 15 | TRBV2
CATSREPLLAGGRGEQFF | TGTGCCACCAGCAGAGAGCCTCTACTAGCGGGGGGGCGGGGTGAGCAGTTCTTC | TRBJ2-1 | - | TRBD2 | 18 | TRBV15
CASSARGHSNTEAFF | TGTGCCAGTAGCGCCCGAGGACATTCGAACACTGAAGCTTTCTTT | TRBJ1-1 | - | - | 15 | TRBV19
CASSLARGRIATNEKLFF | TGTGCCAGCAGCTTGGCTCGAGGGCGTATTGCAACTAATGAAAAACTGTTTTTT | TRBJ1-4 | - | - | 18 | TRBV5-6
CASSRTGPAFF | TGTGCCAGCAGTCGGACAGGACCAGCTTTCTTT | TRBJ1-1 | - | TRBD1 | 11 | TRBV2
CASSSPGTSNNEQFF | TGTGCCAGCTCATCGCCCGGGACTAGCAACAATGAGCAGTTCTTC | TRBJ2-1 | once | TRBD2 | 15 | TRBV18
CASQSTYEQYF | TGTGCCTCCCAATCGACTTACGAGCAGTACTTC | TRBJ2-7 | - | - | 11 | TRBV6-5
CASFRPRLAGGPKTDTQYF | TGTGCCAGCTTCCGACCTCGACTAGCGGGGGGGCCGAAAACAGATACGCAGTATTTT | TRBJ2-3 | - | TRBD2 | 19 | TRBV2
CASRPTVYNEQFF | TGTGCCAGCAGGCCGACAGTATACAATGAGCAGTTCTTC | TRBJ2-1 | - | - | 13 | TRBV6-5
CASSPGIGNSPLHF | TGTGCCAGCTCACCAGGGATAGGTAATTCACCCCTCCACTTT | TRBJ1-6 | - | - | 14 | TRBV18
CASRDRGNIGELFF | TGTGCCAGCAGAGACAGGGGAAATATCGGGGAGCTGTTTTTT | TRBJ2-2 | - | TRBD1 | 14 | TRBV6-5
CASSQDGSGRANQPQHF | TGTGCCAGCAGCCAAGATGGTTCGGGCAGGGCAAATCAGCCCCAGCATTTT | TRBJ1-5 | - | - | 17 | TRBV4-2